This T cell receptor (beta chain) came from a study of shared clonotypes between healthy human individuals. Under the authors' procedure: Owing to the provision of junction-only sequences devoid of quality scores by immunoSEQ, filtering differed. Data came from immunoSEQ multiplex PCR; TCRdb stores just in-frame clones and leaves some out. From that table come the V and J calls and clone size; the DNA was used to work out D and trimming. This table holds 2,500,000 or so clones, approximately 94% found once. The germline CDR1 and CDR2 sequences are LNHDA and SQIVND (reference sequence). V lost 6 bases and J lost 1; bases outside the gene matches: 13. This CDR3 region has 19 residues.

This TCR was sampled from a man aged 18-30 years in good health. Some clones in this sample may be carry-over from other donors' samples. The chain uses TRBV19 and TRBJ2-1; 12 positions agree with TRBD2. Sequencing was done on a sample of naive CD4+ T cells from PBMCs. Documented subset: CD45RA+ positively selected. The CDR3 sequence is CASSRSPGTSGRSYNEQFF. CDR3 sequence (DNA): TGTGCCAGTAGCCGATCCCCCGGGACTAGCGGGCGATCCTACAATGAGCAGTTCTTC.